These 28 T cell receptor beta chains were all obtained from the same sample, sequenced in a study of blood T cell repertoires in COVID-19. TCRdb's table, derived via immunoSEQ multiplex PCR, lists solely in-frame clones and lacks some. The data show around 180,000 clones, roughly nine tenths seen once. Material for sequencing was PBMCs or T cells enriched from blood (not recorded which). The receptors were gathered from a woman aged 40 to 55 with acute COVID-19.

The genes are TRBV7-2 and TRBJ1-1, with 8 bases fitting TRBD1. The CDR3 is 18 amino acids. The trim removed 0 bases at V and 4 bases at J, leaving 13 bases unmatched. Germline V gives CDR1 SGHTA, CDR2 FQGNSA. CDR3 DNA sequence: TGTGCCAGCAGCTTAGCTGGTCCAGGACAGGGAAGCGGCACTGAAGCTTTCTTT. Its protein product is CASSLAGPGQGSGTEAFF. Complete variable domain (other parts from reference TRBV7-2 and TRBJ1-1): GAGVSQSPSNKVTEKGKDVELRCDPISGHTALYWYRQSLGQGLEFLIYFQGNSAPDKSGLPSDRFSAERTGGSVSTLTIQRTQQEDSAVYLCASSLAGPGQGSGTEAFFGQGTRLTVV.

V gene TRBV12-3 or TRBV12-4 combines with J gene TRBJ1-2; the D gene is possibly TRBD1 (6 bases). V lost 7 bases and J lost 7, with 13 bases in between. This CDR3 comprises 12 residues. The CDR3 protein is CASIWGRSGYTF. The DNA for the CDR3 is TGTGCCAGCATTTGGGGGCGTTCTGGCTACACCTTC.

Concerning this clone itself: A junction end diverges from the germline sequence, so it may reflect a read error. The sample carries other DNA sequences with the same CDR3. The V call is TRBV13, the J call TRBJ2-1; D not resolved. CDR3 length equals 15 residues. Germline CDR1 and CDR2: PRHDT and FYEKMQ (reference sequence). CDR3 amino acids: CASSLGSHTYNEQFF. The DNA of the CDR3 is TGTGCCAGCAGCCTAGGGTCCCACACATACAATGAGCAGTTCTTC.

This chain connects TRBV10-3 to TRBJ2-5; 7 bases fit TRBD2. Germline V lookup: CDR1 ENHRY, CDR2 SYGVKD. CDR3 size: 14 residues. V was clipped by 6 bases and J by 4 bases; unmatched bases: 8. In DNA form, the CDR3 reads TGTGCCATCAGCGCGGGAGATCGGGGAGAGACCCAGTACTTC. Its translation: CAISAGDRGETQYF.

The V and J genes are TRBV2 and TRBJ2-7, with 7 bases aligning to TRBD1. This CDR3 is built from 14 residues. In germline, CDR1 is SNHLY, CDR2 FYNNEI. The V gene end was trimmed by 6 bases and the J gene end by 0 bases; junction bases not matched to a gene: 5. The DNA for the CDR3 is TGTGCCAGCAGGGACAGGATCAGCTCCTACGAGCAGTACTTC. This translates into CASRDRISSYEQYF. Full variable domain (rest looked up from reference TRBV2 and TRBJ2-7): EPEVTQTPSHQVTQMGQEVILRCVPISNHLYFYWYRQILGQKVEFLVSFYNNEISEKSEIFDDQFSVERPDGSNFTLKIRSTKLEDSAMYFCASRDRISSYEQYFGPGTRLTVT.

This clone was observed a single time. The rearrangement joins TRBV4-2 to TRBJ2-1; the match to TRBD2 covers 14 bases. The CDR3 runs to 20 residues. Germline assignment: CDR1 LGHNA and CDR2 YNFKEQ. The ends lost 0 bases at V and 9 bases at J; junction bases unmatched: 16. The CDR3 DNA reads TGTGCCAGCAGCCAAGACCAGACTAGCGGGGGGGCCTGGGTGACATCTGAGCAGTTCTTC. Translation: CASSQDQTSGGAWVTSEQFF.

The V call is TRBV9, the J call TRBJ2-3, with 13 bases lining up with TRBD2. Germline CDR1 and CDR2: SGDLS and YYNGEE. V gave up 3 bases and J gave up 0 bases; unmatched junction bases: 4. This CDR3 is 17 amino acids long. The CDR3 bases are TGTGCCAGCAGCGGGACTAGCGGGAGAGCTAGCACAGATACGCAGTATTTT. The encoded protein is CASSGTSGRASTDTQYF.

A word on this clone: The germline gene is not matched at one end of the junction; a read error may be the cause. The V call is TRBV5-6, the J call TRBJ2-7; D is unresolved. Looked up from germline, CDR1 is SGHDT and CDR2 is YYEEEE. The CDR3 totals 14 residues. Here the CDR3 reads CASRLGESAYEQYF. The CDR3, as DNA: TGTGCCAGCAGGTTGGGCGAGTCTGCATACGAGCAGTACTTC.

The J gene is TRBJ2-1, the V gene TRBV7-3, with D perhaps TRBD2 (6 bases). The CDR3 consists of 13 residues. Germline loops: CDR1 SGHTA, CDR2 FQGTGA. V was trimmed by 5 bases and J by 3 bases, leaving 8 bases between them. As DNA, the CDR3 is TGTGCCAGCAGCACGACTAGCTACAATGAGCAGTTCTTC. It is translated as CASSTTSYNEQFF. Full variable domain (outside the CDR3, taken from reference TRBV7-3 and TRBJ2-1): GAGVSQTPSNKVTEKGKYVELRCDPISGHTALYWYRQSLGQGPEFLIYFQGTGAADDSGLPNDRFFAVRPEGSVSTLKIQRTERGDSAVYLCASSTTSYNEQFFGPGTRLTVL.

The chain joins TRBV7-2 to TRBJ1-5; a weak D match, TRBD1 (6 bases). CDR1 and CDR2 from the germline V gene are SGHTA and FQGNSA. The CDR3 extends over 16 amino acids. V lost 5 bases and J lost 1, with 15 bases in between. DNA of the CDR3: TGTGCCAGCAGCCTGTCGTACAGGGACAGCAATCAGCCCCAGCATTTT. Its protein is CASSLSYRDSNQPQHF.

V and J are TRBV5-6 and TRBJ1-1, with D uncertain. V was cut by 0 bases and J by 4 bases, with 7 bases left in between. CDR3 size: 13 residues. In germline, CDR1 is SGHDT, CDR2 YYEEEE. CDR3 sequence: CASSLAEATEAFF. The CDR3 DNA follows: TGTGCCAGCAGCTTGGCTGAGGCCACTGAAGCTTTCTTT.

Written as DNA, the CDR3 is TGTGCCAGCAGCTTTGTGGGGCCCAGCACAGATACGCAGTATTTT. The encoded protein is CASSFVGPSTDTQYF. The rearrangement links TRBV7-9 to TRBJ2-3; possibly TRBD1 for D (5 bases). CDR3 length: 15 residues. Germline V CDR1 and CDR2: SEHNR, FQNEAQ (reference sequence). Trimming took off 3 bases at V and 0 bases at J, with 10 bases between the two ends.

On this clone itself: The same CDR3 arises from other DNA sequences in this sample as well. The chain has TRBV5-1 and TRBJ1-4; perhaps TRBD1 as D (5 bases). This CDR3 is built from 14 residues. With 0 bases removed from V and 2 bases from J, the gap between germline ends came to 5 bases. Germline V CDR1 and CDR2: SGHRS, YFSETQ. In DNA, the CDR3 is TGCGCCAGCAGCTTGGGGGGCACTAATGAAAAACTGTTTTTT. Protein product: CASSLGGTNEKLFF.

The chain carries TRBV5-6 and TRBJ1-1; a possible D gene is TRBD1 (6 bases). The CDR3 consists of 15 residues. The germline V gene has CDR1 SGHDT and CDR2 YYEEEE. V was cut by 3 bases and J by 1 base, with 13 bases left in between. CDR3 loop: CASSWGWTENTEAFF. Written as DNA, the CDR3 is TGTGCCAGCAGCTGGGGGTGGACAGAGAACACTGAAGCTTTCTTT.

The chain employs TRBV11-2 and TRBJ2-3, with 8 bases matching TRBD2. CDR1 and CDR2 from the germline V gene are SGHAT and FQNNGV. V trimming: 5 bases; J trimming: 1 base; junction bases outside the gene matches: 8. The length of the CDR3 is 16 residues. CDR3 nucleotides: TGTGCCAGCAGCGAGATAGCGGGGAGGGGCACAGATACGCAGTATTTT. It specifies CASSEIAGRGTDTQYF.

The V gene is TRBV6-6, the J gene TRBJ1-5, with 7 nucleotides matching TRBD1. The CDR3 is 16 residues long. V lost 2 bases and J lost 2; bases outside the gene matches: 6. In germline, CDR1 is MNHNY, CDR2 SVGAGI (reference sequence). For the CDR3, the DNA is TGTGCCAGCAGTTACACGACAGGGTTGGGCAATCAGCCCCAGCATTTT. Residues: CASSYTTGLGNQPQHF.

This chain connects TRBV5-1 to TRBJ2-3; 8 nucleotides align to TRBD1. This CDR3 spans 14 amino acids. CDR1 SGHRS and CDR2 YFSETQ come from the germline V gene. V trimming: 7 bases; J trimming: 0 bases; junction bases outside the gene matches: 4. In nucleotides, the CDR3 is TGCGCCAGCCGACAGGGGCCTAGCACAGATACGCAGTATTTT. This gives the protein CASRQGPSTDTQYF.

This clone was observed once. The chain uses TRBV3-1 (or the pseudogene TRBV3-2) and TRBJ1-4; weak D call: TRBD1 (5 bases). Germline loops: CDR1 LGHDT, CDR2 YNNKEL (reference sequence). V dropped 0 bases and J dropped 8 bases, with 13 bases sitting between them. The CDR3 runs 15 residues. CDR3 sequence (DNA): TGTGCCAGCAGCCAAGATGCGGGGGGGAGGGAAAAACTGTTTTTT. It specifies CASSQDAGGREKLFF.

The chain carries TRBV5-6 and TRBJ1-5; perhaps TRBD1 as D (6 bases). Germline CDR1 SGHDT, CDR2 YYEEEE. This CDR3 is built from 14 residues. Trimming removed 4 bases at V and 1 base at J, with 9 bases between. The CDR3 region is CASSRTGSNQPQHF. DNA for the CDR3: TGTGCCAGCAGCCGAACAGGGAGCAATCAGCCCCAGCATTTT.

The chain employs TRBV9 and TRBJ2-2; TRBD2 is a possible D gene (5 bases). The V end lost 5 bases, the J end lost 0 bases, and 8 bases lay between the germline ends. From germline, CDR1 is SGDLS and CDR2 YYNGEE. The length of the CDR3 is 14 residues. CDR3 in DNA: TGTGCCAGCAGGCTAGCTCCGAACACCGGGGAGCTGTTTTTT. This codes for CASRLAPNTGELFF.

This clone occurred once. The rearrangement links TRBV30 to TRBJ1-2; D is undetermined. The CDR3 contains 13 residues. V was shortened by 2 bases and J by 4 bases, with 11 bases between the two germline ends. In germline, CDR1 is GTSNPN, CDR2 SVGIG (reference sequence). The chain's CDR3 is CAWSQADGYGYTF. CDR3 DNA sequence: TGTGCCTGGAGTCAAGCGGACGGCTATGGCTACACCTTC.

This clone was recorded a few times. The chain has TRBV7-2 and TRBJ1-2; tentative D call: TRBD1 (5 bases). This CDR3 contains 17 residues. With 1 base removed from V and 0 bases from J, the gap between germline ends came to 15 bases. Germline values: CDR1 SGHTA, CDR2 FQGNSA. The DNA for the CDR3 is TGTGCCAGCAGCTTAGTTGCAGGGTCGAGTACTAACTATGGCTACACCTTC. Amino acids: CASSLVAGSSTNYGYTF.

This sequence joins TRBV4-2 and TRBJ2-7; D gene ambiguous. V lost 0 bases, J lost 3 bases, and 15 bases lay in between. Germline V lookup: CDR1 LGHNA, CDR2 YNFKEQ. CDR3 size: 16 residues. CDR3 nucleotides: TGTGCCAGCAGCCAAGAGTTAACCTCCCCCGGCTACGAGCAGTACTTC. This gives the protein CASSQELTSPGYEQYF.

The chain couples TRBV6-5 to TRBJ2-7; weak D call: TRBD2 (6 bases). CDR3 size: 14 residues. Germline loops: CDR1 MNHEY, CDR2 SVGAGI. V lost 8 bases and J 2 bases, leaving 16 bases between the germline ends. The chain's CDR3 is CASRSSGGAYEQYF. The CDR3 bases are TGTGCCAGCCGAAGTAGCGGTGGCGCCTACGAGCAGTACTTC.

This clone was picked up one time. The chain has TRBV6-6 and TRBJ1-2; TRBD1 matches at 7 bases. Trimming removed 0 bases from V and 2 bases from J; junction bases left unmatched: 3. The CDR3 spans 15 residues. Germline CDR1 reads MNHNY; CDR2 reads SVGAGI (reference sequence). As DNA, the CDR3 is TGTGCCAGCAGTTACTCTCCGGGACAGAACTATGGCTACACCTTC. This encodes CASSYSPGQNYGYTF.

This sequence joins TRBV4-1 and TRBJ2-3; weak D call: TRBD2 (5 bases). The length of the CDR3 is 14 residues. Germline CDR1 reads MGHRA; CDR2 reads YSYEKL. Trimming shortened V by 3 bases and J by 2 bases, and 9 bases separated the two germline ends. The chain's CDR3 is CASSQDLNTDTQYF. The CDR3 nucleotides read TGCGCCAGCAGCCAGGACTTGAACACAGATACGCAGTATTTT.

The rearrangement joins TRBV7-8 to TRBJ2-7; the D is unclear. Germline CDR1 SGHVS, CDR2 FQNEAQ. The CDR3 length is 13 residues. Between the trimmed V and J ends, which lost 1 base and 3 bases, there was a span of 7 bases. CDR3 region: CASSLGPFYEQYF. The CDR3 nucleotides read TGTGCCAGCAGCTTAGGGCCCTTCTACGAGCAGTACTTC.

A word on this clone: The same CDR3 arises from other DNA sequences in this sample as well. The chain links TRBV23-1 to TRBJ2-6, with a weak D call TRBD1 (6 bases). TRBV23-1 is classed as an ORF, of uncertain function. V lost 2 bases and J 0 bases, leaving 17 bases between the germline ends. This CDR3 has 19 residues. The CDR3 bases are TGCGCCAGCAGTCAACCGAGGCAGGGGCCAAACTCTGGGGCCAACGTCCTGACTTTC. Amino acid sequence: CASSQPRQGPNSGANVLTF.